One sample yielded the 17 T cell receptor beta chains listed below, sequenced in a study of blood T cell repertoires in COVID-19 (dated by TCRdb to about 2020). Receptor libraries were prepared by the immunoSEQ multiplex PCR assay. Not all clones reach the TCRdb copy of this immuneACCESS table, which keeps in-frame sequences only. Checked studies attribute under half of the gap to unresolved V genes and leave the rest unexplained. For this sample there are around 340,000 clones; roughly 89% appear just once. The ten largest clonotypes hold 3% to 4% of the sample. Sequencing was carried out using peripheral blood. The receptors were gathered from a woman in her sixties or seventies with COVID-19, enrolled during active disease.

The V call is TRBV7-9, the J call TRBJ1-4, with D uncertain. The CDR3 consists of 13 residues. Germline V CDR1 and CDR2: SEHNR, FQNEAQ (reference sequence). Trimming removed 7 bases at V and 4 bases at J, with 10 bases between. In DNA, the CDR3 is TGTGCCAGCACTACCTACCGTAATGAAAAACTGTTTTTT. Its translation: CASTTYRNEKLFF.

V and J are TRBV27 and TRBJ1-1; D call uncertain. From germline, CDR1 is MNHEY and CDR2 SMNVEV (reference sequence). V lost 2 bases to trimming and J lost 6 bases, with 13 bases between them. There are 14 residues in the CDR3. The CDR3 protein is CASSLLEGGPEAFF. The CDR3 DNA reads as TGTGCCAGCAGTTTACTGGAGGGTGGGCCTGAAGCTTTCTTT.

The rearrangement joins TRBV19 to TRBJ2-1, with TRBD2 identical over 8 bases. The germline V gene encodes CDR1 LNHDA and CDR2 SQIVND (reference sequence). The CDR3 is 17 residues long. Trimming took 7 bases from V and 9 from J; bases not matched to a gene: 20. The DNA for the CDR3 is TGTGCCAGTAAGGCCCCCTCTGGGGGCGGGGGGCAGGGTGAGCAGTTCTTC. This translates into CASKAPSGGGGQGEQFF.

The J gene is TRBJ1-2, the V gene TRBV5-8; 9 nucleotides align to TRBD1. With V trimmed by 4 bases and J by 7 bases, 11 bases remained unmatched. CDR1 is SGHTS and CDR2 is YDEGEE in the germline V gene. This CDR3 is built from 15 residues. Here the CDR3 reads CASSTPGQGRSGYTF. Here the CDR3 DNA reads TGTGCCAGCAGCACGCCGGGACAGGGAAGAAGTGGCTACACCTTC. Full variable domain (remainder filled in from reference TRBV5-8 and TRBJ1-2): EAGVTQSPTHLIKTRGQQATLRCSPISGHTSVYWYQQALGLGLQFLLWYDEGEERNRGNFPPRFSGRQFPNYSSELNVNALELEDSALYLCASSTPGQGRSGYTFGSGTRLTVV.

CDR3 loop: CASSYSRRVNYGYTF. CDR3 nucleotide sequence: TGTGCCAGCAGTTACTCCCGAAGAGTTAACTATGGCTACACCTTC. This chain uses TRBV6-5 with TRBJ1-2; no firm D call. Trimming left V 0 bases short and J 1 base short, with 9 bases between. This CDR3 is built from 15 residues. CDR1 and CDR2 (germline): MNHEY, SVGAGI.

The CDR3 loop reads CASSRQGRGDYEQYF. The CDR3, as DNA: TGTGCCAGCAGTCGTCAGGGACGGGGGGACTACGAGCAGTACTTC. The chain recombines TRBV27 with TRBJ2-7; 7 bases match TRBD2. The CDR3 has 15 amino acids. V lost 5 bases to trimming and J lost 3 bases; unmatched junction nucleotides: 10. CDR1 and CDR2 from the germline V gene are MNHEY and SMNVEV (reference sequence).

CDR3 bases: TGTGCCAGCATGGGGAGGAAAAATCAGCCCCAGCATTTT. This gives the protein CASMGRKNQPQHF. The chain uses TRBV28 and TRBJ1-5; no clear D gene. Germline CDR1 is MDHEN and CDR2 is SYDVKM. V lost 7 bases to trimming and J lost 4 bases, with 11 bases between them. CDR3 size: 13 residues.

The V gene is TRBV5-4, the J gene TRBJ1-1; tentative D call: TRBD1 (5 bases). Per germline, CDR1 SGHNT and CDR2 YYREEE (reference sequence). The length of the CDR3 is 12 residues. V gave up 4 bases and J gave up 10 bases, with 14 bases separating them. CDR3 nucleotide sequence: TGTGCCAGCAGCCTCGACCAGGGTGGAGCTTTCTTT. It yields the protein CASSLDQGGAFF.

The chain has TRBV5-6 and TRBJ1-1; D unclear. Germline values: CDR1 SGHDT, CDR2 YYEEEE. The CDR3 length is 14 residues. Trimming removed 0 bases from V and 5 bases from J, with 11 bases in between. The DNA of the CDR3 is TGTGCCAGCAGCTTGGCCGCGGCAAGAACTGAAGCTTTCTTT. Residues: CASSLAAARTEAFF.

This chain links TRBV5-4 with TRBJ2-1, with D possibly matching TRBD2 (5 bases). V was shortened by 2 bases and J by 0 bases, with 18 bases between the two germline ends. The germline CDR1 and CDR2 sequences are SGHNT and YYREEE (reference sequence). The CDR3 extends over 18 amino acids. The CDR3: CASSLENYERSSYNEQFF. Here the CDR3 DNA reads TGTGCCAGCAGCTTAGAGAATTACGAGCGGAGCTCCTACAATGAGCAGTTCTTC.

The rearrangement uses TRBV16 and TRBJ1-5, with a weak D call TRBD1 (5 bases). V was pared by 1 base and J by 0 bases, with 7 bases between. Germline-derived CDR1 and CDR2 are KGHSY and FQNENV. The CDR3 contains 15 residues. CDR3 DNA sequence: TGTGCCAGCAGCCAATGGGGGGATAGCAATCAGCCCCAGCATTTT. Translating gives CASSQWGDSNQPQHF.

The chain carries TRBV3-1 (or the pseudogene TRBV3-2) and TRBJ2-3; weak D call: TRBD1 (5 bases). The V end lost 4 bases, the J end lost 6 bases, and 8 bases lay between the germline ends. The CDR3 length is 12 residues. Germline V gene lookup returns CDR1 LGHDT and CDR2 YNNKEL (reference sequence). CDR3: CASSPGWDTQYF. As DNA, the CDR3 is TGTGCCAGCAGCCCAGGGTGGGATACGCAGTATTTT.

This clone is a singleton in its sample. This rearrangement joins TRBV5-1 to TRBJ2-1, with 7 bases lining up with TRBD2. V was pared by 4 bases and J by 7 bases, with 11 bases of the junction left unmatched. Germline values: CDR1 SGHRS, CDR2 YFSETQ. CDR3 length equals 15 residues. CDR3 in amino acids: CASSAAWTSHNEQFF. CDR3 nucleotide sequence: TGCGCCAGCAGCGCCGCCTGGACTAGTCATAATGAGCAGTTCTTC. Complete variable domain (other parts from reference TRBV5-1 and TRBJ2-1): KAGVTQTPRYLIKTRGQQVTLSCSPISGHRSVSWYQQTPGQGLQFLFEYFSETQRNKGNFPGRFSGRQFSNSRSEMNVSTLELGDSALYLCASSAAWTSHNEQFFGPGTRLTVL.

The V gene is TRBV28, the J gene TRBJ1-2; 7 bases line up with TRBD1. Trimming removed 6 bases from V and 4 bases from J; junction bases left unmatched: 8. CDR1 and CDR2 (germline): MDHEN, SYDVKM. This CDR3 spans 14 amino acids. The CDR3 here is CASSDRAPVYGYTF. CDR3 DNA: TGTGCCAGCAGCGACAGGGCCCCTGTCTATGGCTACACCTTC.

V is TRBV6-6 and J is TRBJ1-2; TRBD1 might be the D (6 bases). The germline V and J ends were trimmed by 5 bases and 0 bases, with 13 bases remaining between them. The germline V gene encodes CDR1 MNHNY and CDR2 SVGAGI (reference sequence). CDR3 length: 15 amino acids. The CDR3 loop reads CASSPQGLPNYGYTF. For the CDR3, the DNA is TGTGCCAGCAGTCCCCAGGGGTTACCTAACTATGGCTACACCTTC.

Here the CDR3 DNA reads TGTGCCAGCTCACCAGCAGGGTCAAACACTGAAGCTTTCTTT. Amino acid sequence: CASSPAGSNTEAFF. The chain uses TRBV18 and TRBJ1-1; the D gene is possibly TRBD1 (5 bases). Trimming cost V 2 bases and J 2 bases, with 9 bases left between them. The CDR3 runs 14 residues. Germline CDR1 is KGHSH and CDR2 is LQKENI.

The chain couples TRBV7-6 to TRBJ1-4; no clear D. V was shortened by 2 bases and J by 8 bases, with 12 bases between the two germline ends. CDR1 and CDR2 from the germline V gene are SGHVS and FNYEAQ. The CDR3 spans 14 residues. The CDR3 protein is CASSLSSAREKLFF. CDR3 in DNA: TGTGCCAGCAGCTTAAGCAGCGCGAGAGAAAAACTGTTTTTT.